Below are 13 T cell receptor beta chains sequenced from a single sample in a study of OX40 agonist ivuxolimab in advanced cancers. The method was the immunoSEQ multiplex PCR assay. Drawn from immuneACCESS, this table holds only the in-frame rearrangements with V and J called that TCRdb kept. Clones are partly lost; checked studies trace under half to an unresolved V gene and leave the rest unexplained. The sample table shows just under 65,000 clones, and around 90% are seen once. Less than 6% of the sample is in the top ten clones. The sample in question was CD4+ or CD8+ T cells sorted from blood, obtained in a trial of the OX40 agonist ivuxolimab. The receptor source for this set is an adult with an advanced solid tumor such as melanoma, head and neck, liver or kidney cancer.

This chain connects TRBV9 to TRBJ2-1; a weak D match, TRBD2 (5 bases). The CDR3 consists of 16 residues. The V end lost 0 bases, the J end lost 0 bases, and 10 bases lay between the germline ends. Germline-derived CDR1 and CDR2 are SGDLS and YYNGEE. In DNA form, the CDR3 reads TGTGCCAGCAGCGTAGAAGGGCGGGTCTCCTACAATGAGCAGTTCTTC. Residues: CASSVEGRVSYNEQFF.

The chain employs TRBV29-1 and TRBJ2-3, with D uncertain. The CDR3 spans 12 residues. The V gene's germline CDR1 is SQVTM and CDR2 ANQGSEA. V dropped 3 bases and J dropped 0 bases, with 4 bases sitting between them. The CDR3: CSVEGSTDTQYF. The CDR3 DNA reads TGCAGCGTTGAGGGGAGCACAGATACGCAGTATTTT.

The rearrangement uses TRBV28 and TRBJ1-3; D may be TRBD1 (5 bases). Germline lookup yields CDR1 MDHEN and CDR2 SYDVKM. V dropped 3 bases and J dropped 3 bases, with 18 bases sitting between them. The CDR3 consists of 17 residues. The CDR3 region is CASSLAPGPQGGNTIYF. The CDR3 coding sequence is TGTGCCAGCAGTTTGGCACCGGGACCTCAGGGTGGAAACACCATATATTTT.

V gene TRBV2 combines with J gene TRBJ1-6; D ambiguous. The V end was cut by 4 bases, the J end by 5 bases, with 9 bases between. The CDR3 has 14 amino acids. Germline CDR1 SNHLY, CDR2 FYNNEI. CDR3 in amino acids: CASSGQYNNSPLHF. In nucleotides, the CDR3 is TGTGCCAGCAGTGGGCAGTATAATAATTCACCCCTCCACTTT.

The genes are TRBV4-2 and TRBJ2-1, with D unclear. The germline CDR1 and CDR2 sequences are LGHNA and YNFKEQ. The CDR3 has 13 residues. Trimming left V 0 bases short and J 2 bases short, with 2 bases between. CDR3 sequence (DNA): TGTGCCAGCAGCCAAGAGACCTACAATGAGCAGTTCTTC. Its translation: CASSQETYNEQFF.

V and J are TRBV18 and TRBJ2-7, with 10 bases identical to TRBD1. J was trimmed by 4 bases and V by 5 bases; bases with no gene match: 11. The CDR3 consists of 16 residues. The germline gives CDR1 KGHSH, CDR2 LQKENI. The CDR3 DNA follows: TGTGCCAGCTCATCCTGGGGACGGGACAGGGGATACGAGCAGTACTTC. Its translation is CASSSWGRDRGYEQYF.

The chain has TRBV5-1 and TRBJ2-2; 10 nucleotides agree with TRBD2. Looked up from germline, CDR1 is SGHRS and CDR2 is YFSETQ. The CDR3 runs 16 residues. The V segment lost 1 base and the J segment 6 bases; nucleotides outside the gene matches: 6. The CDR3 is CASSLMLAGASGELFF. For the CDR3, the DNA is TGCGCCAGCAGCTTGATGCTAGCGGGAGCTTCCGGGGAGCTGTTTTTT.

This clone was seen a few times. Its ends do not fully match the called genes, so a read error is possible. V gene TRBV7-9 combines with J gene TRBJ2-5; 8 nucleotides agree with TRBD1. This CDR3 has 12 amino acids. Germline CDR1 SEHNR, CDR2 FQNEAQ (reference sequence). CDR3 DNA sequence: TGTGCCAGCAGCCCCGGGCGGCAGGGGGCTGACTTC. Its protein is CASSPGRQGADF.

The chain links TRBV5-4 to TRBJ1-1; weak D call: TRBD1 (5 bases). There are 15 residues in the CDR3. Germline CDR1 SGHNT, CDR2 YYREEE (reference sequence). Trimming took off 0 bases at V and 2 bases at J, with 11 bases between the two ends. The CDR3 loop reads CASSLEVRGNTEAFF. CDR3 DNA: TGTGCCAGCAGCTTGGAAGTTAGGGGCAACACTGAAGCTTTCTTT.

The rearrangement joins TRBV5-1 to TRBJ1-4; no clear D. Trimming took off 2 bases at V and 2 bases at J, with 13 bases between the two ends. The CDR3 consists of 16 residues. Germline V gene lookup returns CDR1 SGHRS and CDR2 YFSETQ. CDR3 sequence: CASSFFVQGTNEKLFF. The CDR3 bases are TGCGCCAGCAGCTTTTTCGTCCAAGGGACTAATGAAAAACTGTTTTTT.

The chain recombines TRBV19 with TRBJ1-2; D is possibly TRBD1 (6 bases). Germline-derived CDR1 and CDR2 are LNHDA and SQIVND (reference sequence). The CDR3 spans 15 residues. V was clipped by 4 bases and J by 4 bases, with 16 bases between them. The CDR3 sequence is CASSTGHGGAYGYTF. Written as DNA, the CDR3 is TGTGCCAGTAGTACGGGACACGGGGGCGCCTATGGCTACACCTTC.

CDR3 coding DNA: TGCAGCGTTGGGCATACCTACGAGCAGTACTTC. Translation: CSVGHTYEQYF. The chain joins TRBV29-1 to TRBJ2-7; D is unresolved. The CDR3 consists of 11 residues. V lost 4 bases and J 2 bases, leaving 6 bases between the germline ends. Germline CDR1 SQVTM, CDR2 ANQGSEA.

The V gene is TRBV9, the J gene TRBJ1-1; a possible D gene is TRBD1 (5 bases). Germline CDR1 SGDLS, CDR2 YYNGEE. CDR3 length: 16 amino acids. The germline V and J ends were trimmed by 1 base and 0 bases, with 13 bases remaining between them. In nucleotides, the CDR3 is TGTGCCAGCAGCGTATCCGGGACGCCCATGAACACTGAAGCTTTCTTT. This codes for CASSVSGTPMNTEAFF.